The 22 T cell receptor beta chains presented below share a single source sample, sequenced in a study of blood T cell repertoires in COVID-19. The table came from immunoSEQ multiplex PCR; TCRdb's copy has only in-frame clones and leaves some out. The data contain about 140,000 clones, around three quarters of them singletons. The material sequenced was peripheral blood. The receptors were sampled from a man aged 50-59 years with acute or convalescent COVID-19.

This clone has only a few counts. The chain employs TRBV9 and TRBJ1-2, with 11 bases that match TRBD1. This CDR3 spans 15 amino acids. V shed 2 bases, J shed 8 bases, and the junction held 8 bases outside the gene matches. CDR1 is SGDLS, CDR2 YYNGEE, per germline. The CDR3, as DNA: TGTGCCAGCAGCGTGGACAGGGGGCGGGAGAACGGCTACACCTTC. The encoded protein is CASSVDRGRENGYTF.

The V gene is TRBV12-3 or TRBV12-4, the J gene TRBJ1-2; D may be TRBD1 (6 bases). V lost 4 bases and J 8 bases, leaving 14 bases between the germline ends. The CDR3 extends over 13 amino acids. CDR3 region: CASSSQGSGGYTF. Here the CDR3 DNA reads TGTGCCAGCAGTTCACAGGGCTCCGGGGGCTACACCTTC.

The chain carries TRBV11-2 and TRBJ2-1, with 8 bases matching TRBD2. The V gene's germline CDR1 is SGHAT and CDR2 FQNNGV. The trim removed 3 bases at V and 7 bases at J, leaving 8 bases unmatched. This CDR3 contains 15 residues. The DNA of the CDR3 is TGTGCCAGCAGCTTTCTGACGGGGGGGCGGAATGAGCAGTTCTTC. Protein: CASSFLTGGRNEQFF.

This chain links TRBV5-1 with TRBJ1-1; 10 bases align to TRBD1. CDR3 length equals 16 residues. Germline CDR1 and CDR2: SGHRS and YFSETQ. Unmatched junction bases numbered 7, after V lost 4 bases and J lost 1 base. For the CDR3, the DNA is TGCGCCAGCAGCCGGGGGACAGGGGCCCCGAACACTGAAGCTTTCTTT. This translates into CASSRGTGAPNTEAFF. The whole variable domain, filled in from reference TRBV5-1 and TRBJ1-1, reads KAGVTQTPRYLIKTRGQQVTLSCSPISGHRSVSWYQQTPGQGLQFLFEYFSETQRNKGNFPGRFSGRQFSNSRSEMNVSTLELGDSALYLCASSRGTGAPNTEAFFGQGTRLTVV.

This sequence joins TRBV5-1 and TRBJ2-7; 8 bases are shared with TRBD1. Germline V gene lookup returns CDR1 SGHRS and CDR2 YFSETQ. The CDR3 totals 14 residues. Unmatched junction bases numbered 1, after V lost 0 bases and J lost 2 bases. In DNA form, the CDR3 reads TGCGCCAGCAGCTTGGGGACAGGGACCTACGAGCAGTACTTC. As protein: CASSLGTGTYEQYF.

The V and J genes are TRBV5-1 and TRBJ1-1, with 7 bases lining up with TRBD1. Germline values: CDR1 SGHRS, CDR2 YFSETQ. This CDR3 spans 16 amino acids. With V trimmed by 4 bases and J by 7 bases, 16 bases remained unmatched. The CDR3 nucleotides are TGCGCCAGCAGCACGATACATACAGGGGCGGTTGATGAAGCTTTCTTT. Encoded protein: CASSTIHTGAVDEAFF.

The rearrangement links TRBV28 to TRBJ1-2, with 9 bases that match TRBD1. CDR1 MDHEN and CDR2 SYDVKM come from the germline V gene. This CDR3 region has 14 residues. After removal of 6 bases from V and 4 bases from J, the junction contained 6 bases not matched to a gene. The CDR3 DNA is TGTGCCAGCAGAAGGGACAGGGTTACCTATGGCTACACCTTC. Translated, it gives CASRRDRVTYGYTF.

The chain joins TRBV4-1 to TRBJ2-7; D unresolved. The CDR3 runs to 16 residues. The V gene lost 0 bases and the J gene lost 4 bases, with 16 bases spanning the gap. Germline-derived CDR1 and CDR2 are MGHRA and YSYEKL. The CDR3 nucleotides are TGCGCCAGCAGCCAAGATTCGCCAGTTTCCCTTTACGAGCAGTACGTC. As protein: CASSQDSPVSLYEQYV.

This clone was seen only once. This chain joins TRBV15 and TRBJ2-7, with D maybe TRBD1 (6 bases). The ends were cut back, 0 bases at V and 4 bases at J, with 16 bases in the middle. The CDR3 sequence is 16 residues long. CDR1 is LNHNV, CDR2 YYDKDF, per germline (reference sequence). The CDR3 nucleotides read TGTGCCACCAGCAGAGATCAACCAGGGGCCTATTACGAGCAGTACGTC. Amino acid sequence: CATSRDQPGAYYEQYV.

The rearrangement joins TRBV18 to TRBJ2-2; 7 positions match TRBD1. Germline V CDR1 and CDR2: KGHSH, LQKENI. This CDR3 spans 16 amino acids. V gave up 3 bases and J gave up 1 base; unmatched junction bases: 5. The DNA for the CDR3 is TGTGCCAGCTCACCTTTCCAGGGGGAGAACACCGGGGAGCTGTTTTTT. It codes for CASSPFQGENTGELFF.

The chain is built from TRBV11-2 and TRBJ1-4; possibly TRBD1 for D (5 bases). The CDR3 has 15 residues. Trimming cost V 4 bases and J 7 bases, with 16 bases left between them. The germline CDR1 and CDR2 sequences are SGHAT and FQNNGV. Here the CDR3 reads CASSYWDAGSEKLFF. The CDR3 coding sequence is TGTGCCAGCAGCTATTGGGACGCGGGAAGTGAAAAACTGTTTTTT.

The chain couples TRBV3-1 (or the pseudogene TRBV3-2) to TRBJ1-3, with a possible D match to TRBD1 (6 bases). V lost 3 bases, J lost 7 bases, and 16 bases lay in between. This CDR3 spans 15 amino acids. CDR1 is LGHDT and CDR2 is YNNKEL in the germline V gene (reference sequence). In DNA form, the CDR3 reads TGTGCCAGCAGCCAGACCCAGGGGACGCGGAACACCATATATTTT. Protein: CASSQTQGTRNTIYF.

The genes are TRBV10-2 and TRBJ2-3, with 8 bases identical to TRBD2. V shed 3 bases, J shed 2 bases, and the junction held 4 bases outside the gene matches. The length of the CDR3 is 15 residues. Germline loops: CDR1 WSHSY, CDR2 SAAADI. CDR3 nucleotides: TGCGCCAGCAGTGACCCAGCGGGGGTCACAGATACGCAGTATTTT. Protein sequence: CASSDPAGVTDTQYF.

The CDR3 region has the DNA TGTGCCAGCAGAGAGGAACAGGGACATCAGCCCCAGCATTTT. This sequence encodes CASREEQGHQPQHF. The gene calls are TRBV2 and TRBJ1-5; D perhaps matches TRBD1 (6 bases). V was shortened by 6 bases and J by 5 bases, with 14 bases between the two germline ends. CDR1 is SNHLY, CDR2 FYNNEI, per germline. The CDR3 covers 14 residues.

In nucleotides, the CDR3 is TGTGCCAGCAGCCAAGTTTACAGTAGCACAGATACGCAGTATTTT. Amino acid sequence: CASSQVYSSTDTQYF. The chain employs TRBV3-1 (or the pseudogene TRBV3-2) and TRBJ2-3, with D unresolved. Trimming stripped 1 base from V and 0 bases from J, with 8 bases between. The CDR3 length is 15 residues. The germline V gene encodes CDR1 LGHDT and CDR2 YNNKEL (reference sequence).

The genes are TRBV12-3 or TRBV12-4 and TRBJ1-6; a weak D match, TRBD1 (6 bases). The CDR3 loop spans 13 amino acids. The V end lost 6 bases, the J end lost 7 bases, and 10 bases lay between the germline ends. In DNA, the CDR3 is TGTGCCAGCAGGAGGACAGACAATTCACCCCTCCACTTT. It encodes CASRRTDNSPLHF.

The chain is built from TRBV2 and TRBJ1-6, with 9 bases matching TRBD1. The CDR3 length is 16 residues. Trimming at V came to 5 bases and at J to 10 bases, leaving 12 bases not matched to a gene. CDR1 is SNHLY, CDR2 FYNNEI, per germline. CDR3 residues: CASSISRWGQGSPLHF. The CDR3 DNA reads TGTGCCAGCAGTATCTCCCGGTGGGGACAGGGCTCACCCCTCCACTTT.

The genes are TRBV4-1 and TRBJ1-5; D is uncertain. With 0 bases removed from V and 6 bases from J, the gap between germline ends came to 12 bases. The CDR3 consists of 15 residues. The germline V gene has CDR1 MGHRA and CDR2 YSYEKL. CDR3: CASSQEYPASQPQHF. In DNA, the CDR3 is TGCGCCAGCAGCCAAGAATACCCTGCCAGTCAGCCCCAGCATTTT.

The rearrangement joins TRBV30 to TRBJ2-2; a weak D match, TRBD2 (7 bases). The germline CDR1 and CDR2 sequences are GTSNPN and SVGIG (reference sequence). V was cut by 4 bases and J by 4 bases, with 19 bases left in between. CDR3 size: 16 residues. The CDR3 loop is CAWNLRGGVSTGELFF. In nucleotides, the CDR3 is TGTGCCTGGAATTTGAGGGGGGGTGTGAGCACCGGGGAGCTGTTTTTT.

The V gene is TRBV5-5, the J gene TRBJ2-7; TRBD2 is a possible D gene (5 bases). CDR1 and CDR2 (germline): SGHKS, YYEKEE (reference sequence). The CDR3 extends over 13 amino acids. Trimming removed 4 bases at V and 5 bases at J, with 13 bases between. CDR3 sequence: CASSPGSSDEQYF. The CDR3 DNA is TGTGCCAGCAGCCCGGGTAGTAGCGACGAGCAGTACTTC.

This clone was observed a few times. The gene calls are TRBV2 and TRBJ1-2; TRBD1 matches at 9 bases. Germline assignment: CDR1 SNHLY and CDR2 FYNNEI. This CDR3 has 14 residues. V gave up 8 bases and J gave up 7 bases; unmatched junction bases: 11. The CDR3 DNA reads TGTGCCAGCCTCGAGGACAGGGGCGGAAGTGGCTACACCTTC. Amino acid sequence: CASLEDRGGSGYTF.

The V gene is TRBV7-2, the J gene TRBJ2-7; 7 bases line up with TRBD2. The germline gives CDR1 SGHTA, CDR2 FQGNSA. V shed 1 base and J 3 bases; nucleotides not matched to a gene: 3. The CDR3 has 14 amino acids. The CDR3 nucleotides are TGTGCCAGCAGCTTAGATGGGGGGGGCTACGAGCAGTACGTC. Its translation: CASSLDGGGYEQYV.